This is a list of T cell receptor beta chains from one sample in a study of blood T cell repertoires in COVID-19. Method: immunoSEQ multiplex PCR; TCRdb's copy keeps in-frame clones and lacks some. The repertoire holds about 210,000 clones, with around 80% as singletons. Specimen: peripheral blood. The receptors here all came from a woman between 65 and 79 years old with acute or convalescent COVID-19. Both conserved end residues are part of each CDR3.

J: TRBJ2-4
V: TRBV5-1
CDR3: CASSPGTGKNIQYF

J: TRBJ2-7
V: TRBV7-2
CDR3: CASSLAAQAYEQYF

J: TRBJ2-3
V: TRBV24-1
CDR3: CATSETGRGGAGDTQYF

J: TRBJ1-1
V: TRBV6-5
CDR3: CASLLYRNEAFF

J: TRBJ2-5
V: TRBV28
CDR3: CASSSRQGAGQETQYF

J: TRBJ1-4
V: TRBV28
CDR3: CASRQQGSSEKLFF

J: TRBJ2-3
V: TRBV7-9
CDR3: CASSRDMGTDTQYF

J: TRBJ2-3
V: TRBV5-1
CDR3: CASRGTSGGTADTQYF

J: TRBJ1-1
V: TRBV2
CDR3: CASSNTLNTEAFF

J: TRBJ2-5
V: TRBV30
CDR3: CAWIQPGTGQETQYF

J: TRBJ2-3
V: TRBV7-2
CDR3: CASSLTVLAGWEDTQYF

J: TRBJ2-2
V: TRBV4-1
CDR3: CASSQNPGQGSGELFF

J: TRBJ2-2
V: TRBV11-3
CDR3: CASSLAGAGELFF

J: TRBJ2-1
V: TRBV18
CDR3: CASSPRTYNEQFF

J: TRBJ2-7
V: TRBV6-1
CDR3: CASSEVQGGPYEQYF

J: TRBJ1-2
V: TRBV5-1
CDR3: CASSLGEGNGYTF

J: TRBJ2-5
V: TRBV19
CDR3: CASQRGQETQYF

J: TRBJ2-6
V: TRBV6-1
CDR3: CASSGQALSGANVLTF

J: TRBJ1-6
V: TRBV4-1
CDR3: CASSHSGTGNNSPLHF

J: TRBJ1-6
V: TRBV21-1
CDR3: CASSGTRGESYNSPLHF

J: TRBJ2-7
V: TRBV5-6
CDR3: CASSLVAGVYEQYF

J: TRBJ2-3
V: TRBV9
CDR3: CASSPALTSGVRDTQYF

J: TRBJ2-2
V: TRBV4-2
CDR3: CASSPTSGAKAGELFF

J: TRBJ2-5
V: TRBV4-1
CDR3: CASSGGIAGLTQYF

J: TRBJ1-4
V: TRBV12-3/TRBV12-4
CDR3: CASGRTAEKLFF

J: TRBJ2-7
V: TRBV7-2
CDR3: CASSFRGGRGEQYF

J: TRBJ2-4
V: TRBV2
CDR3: CASSEQLIQYF

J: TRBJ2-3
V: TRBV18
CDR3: CASSPRDKADTQYF

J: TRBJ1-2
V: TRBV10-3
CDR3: CAISEWTINYGYTF

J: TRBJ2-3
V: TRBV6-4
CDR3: CASSRGVKDTQYF

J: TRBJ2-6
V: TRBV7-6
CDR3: CASSLGTVSSGANVLTF

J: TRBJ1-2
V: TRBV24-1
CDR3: CATSFTGSDGYTF